This is a list of T cell receptor beta chains from one sample in a study of response to subunit inactivated influenza vaccine. TCRdb reanalysed the RT-PCR reads using MiXCR and keeps one entry per CDR3 protein. This table holds fewer than 800,000 distinct CDR3 sequences, 15% to 17% found once. The sequencing here drew on PBMCs from blood, taken about 11 days after vaccination. The receptors come from a man aged 50-60 years who received an inactivated influenza vaccine. The conserved cysteine and the conserved F or W are not part of the CDR3 here. D genes are given only for firm matches.

j_gene: TRBJ2-3
v_gene: TRBV12-3/TRBV12-4
d_gene: TRBD2
CDR3aa: ASSPLGGGASDTQY

j_gene: TRBJ2-1
v_gene: TRBV7-2
d_gene: NA
CDR3aa: ASSLEGGNNEQF

j_gene: TRBJ2-5
v_gene: TRBV2
d_gene: TRBD2
CDR3aa: ASSPLAGAETQY

j_gene: TRBJ1-6
v_gene: TRBV9
d_gene: NA
CDR3aa: ASSVKDGSPLH

j_gene: TRBJ2-4
v_gene: TRBV2
d_gene: TRBD2
CDR3aa: ASSEGGLAKNIQY

j_gene: TRBJ2-1
v_gene: TRBV28
d_gene: TRBD1
CDR3aa: ASSSGTGGRDEQF

j_gene: TRBJ2-7
v_gene: TRBV9
d_gene: NA
CDR3aa: ASTPGIKAYEQY

j_gene: TRBJ1-4
v_gene: TRBV29-1
d_gene: TRBD1
CDR3aa: SVRDSLHEKLF

j_gene: TRBJ1-5
v_gene: TRBV15
d_gene: NA
CDR3aa: ATSRAIDLNQPQH

j_gene: TRBJ2-7
v_gene: TRBV10-3
d_gene: NA
CDR3aa: AISLNREGYEQY